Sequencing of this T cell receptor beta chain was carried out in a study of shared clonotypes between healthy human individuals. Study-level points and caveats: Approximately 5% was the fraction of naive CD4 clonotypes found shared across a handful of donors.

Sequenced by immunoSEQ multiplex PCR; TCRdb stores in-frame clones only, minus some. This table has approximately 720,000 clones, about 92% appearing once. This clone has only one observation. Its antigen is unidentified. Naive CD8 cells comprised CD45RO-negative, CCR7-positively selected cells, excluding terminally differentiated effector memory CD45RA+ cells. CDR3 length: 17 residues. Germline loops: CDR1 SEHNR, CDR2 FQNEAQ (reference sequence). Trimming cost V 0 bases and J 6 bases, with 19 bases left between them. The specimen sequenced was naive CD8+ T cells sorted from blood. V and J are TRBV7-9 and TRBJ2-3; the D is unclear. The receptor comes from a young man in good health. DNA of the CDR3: TGTGCCAGCAGCTTAGCAACCCCTCTCCTCCCTCCGGATACGCAGTATTTT. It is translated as CASSLATPLLPPDTQYF.